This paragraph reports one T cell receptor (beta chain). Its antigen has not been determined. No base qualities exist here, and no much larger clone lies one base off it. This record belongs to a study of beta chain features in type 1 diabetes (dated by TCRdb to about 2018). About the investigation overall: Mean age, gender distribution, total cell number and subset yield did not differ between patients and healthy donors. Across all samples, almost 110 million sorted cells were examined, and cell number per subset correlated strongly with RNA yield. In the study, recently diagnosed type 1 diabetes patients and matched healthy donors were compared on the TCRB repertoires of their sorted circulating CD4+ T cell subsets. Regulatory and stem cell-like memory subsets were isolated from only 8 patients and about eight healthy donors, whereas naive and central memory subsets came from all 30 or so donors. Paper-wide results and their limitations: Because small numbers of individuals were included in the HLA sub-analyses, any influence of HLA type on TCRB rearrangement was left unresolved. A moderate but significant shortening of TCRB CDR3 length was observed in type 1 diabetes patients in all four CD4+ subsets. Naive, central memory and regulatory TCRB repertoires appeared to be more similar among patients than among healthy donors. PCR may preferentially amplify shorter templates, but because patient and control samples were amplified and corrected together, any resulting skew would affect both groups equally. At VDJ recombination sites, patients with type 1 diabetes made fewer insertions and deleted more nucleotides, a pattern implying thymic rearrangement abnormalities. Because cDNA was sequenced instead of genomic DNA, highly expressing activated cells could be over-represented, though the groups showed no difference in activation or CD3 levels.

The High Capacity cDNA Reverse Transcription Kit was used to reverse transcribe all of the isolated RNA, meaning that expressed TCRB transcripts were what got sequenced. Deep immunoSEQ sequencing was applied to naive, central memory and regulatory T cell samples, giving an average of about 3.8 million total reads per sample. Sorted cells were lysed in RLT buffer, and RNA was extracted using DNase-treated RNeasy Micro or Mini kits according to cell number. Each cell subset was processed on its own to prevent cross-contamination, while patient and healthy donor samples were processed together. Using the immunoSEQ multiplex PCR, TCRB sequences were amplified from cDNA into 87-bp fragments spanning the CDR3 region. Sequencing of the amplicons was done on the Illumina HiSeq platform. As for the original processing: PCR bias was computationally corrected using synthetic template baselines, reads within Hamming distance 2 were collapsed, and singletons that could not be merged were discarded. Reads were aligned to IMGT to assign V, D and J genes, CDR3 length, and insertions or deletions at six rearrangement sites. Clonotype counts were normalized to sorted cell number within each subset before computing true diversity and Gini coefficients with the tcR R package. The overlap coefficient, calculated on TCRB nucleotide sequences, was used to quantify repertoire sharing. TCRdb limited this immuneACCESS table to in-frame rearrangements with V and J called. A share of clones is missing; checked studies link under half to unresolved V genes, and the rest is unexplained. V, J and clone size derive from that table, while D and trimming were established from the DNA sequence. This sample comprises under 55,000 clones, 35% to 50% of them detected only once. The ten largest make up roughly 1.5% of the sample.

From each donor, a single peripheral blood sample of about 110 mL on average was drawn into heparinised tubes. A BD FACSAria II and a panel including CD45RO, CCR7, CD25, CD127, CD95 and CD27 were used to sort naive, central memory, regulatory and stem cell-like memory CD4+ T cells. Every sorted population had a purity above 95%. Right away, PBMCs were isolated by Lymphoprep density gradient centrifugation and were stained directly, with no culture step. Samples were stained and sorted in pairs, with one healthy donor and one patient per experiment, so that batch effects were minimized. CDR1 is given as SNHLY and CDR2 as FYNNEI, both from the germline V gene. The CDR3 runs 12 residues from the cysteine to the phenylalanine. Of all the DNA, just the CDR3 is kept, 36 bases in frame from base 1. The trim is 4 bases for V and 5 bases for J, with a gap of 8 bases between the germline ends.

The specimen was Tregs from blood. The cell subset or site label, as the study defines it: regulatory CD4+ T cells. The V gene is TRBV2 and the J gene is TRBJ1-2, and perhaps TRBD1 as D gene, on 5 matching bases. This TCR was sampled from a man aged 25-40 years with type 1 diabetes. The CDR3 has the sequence CASSGTRYGYTF. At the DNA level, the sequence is TGTGCCAGCAGTGGGACAAGATATGGCTACACCTTC.